This TCR beta chain was observed in a study of cytomegalovirus exposure and HLA in healthy donors. Across the study: The roughly 670 first-cohort repertoires shared a platform with the 110 or so validation repertoires, as reported in a later analysis.

Assay: immunoSEQ multiplex PCR; the TCRdb copy retains only in-frame clones and omits some. The data hold about 350,000 clones, with roughly nine tenths observed a single time. These donors were members of the approximately 120-subject validation cohort, a group separate from the roughly 670-subject first cohort. This clone was picked up a small number of times. The V and J ends lost 2 bases and 2 bases, in that order; junction bases with no gene match: 6. Germline V gene lookup returns CDR1 SGHRS and CDR2 YFSETQ. CDR3 length: 16 residues. Sequencing input: PBMCs. The TCR comes from a woman in her 30s in good health and CMV-seropositive. The chain employs TRBV5-1 and TRBJ2-7; 11 nucleotides align to TRBD2. The CDR3 region is CASSFLPSGGTYEQYF. The DNA for the CDR3 is TGCGCCAGCAGCTTTCTGCCTAGCGGGGGGACCTACGAGCAGTACTTC. Full variable domain (outside the CDR3, taken from reference TRBV5-1 and TRBJ2-7): KAGVTQTPRYLIKTRGQQVTLSCSPISGHRSVSWYQQTPGQGLQFLFEYFSETQRNKGNFPGRFSGRQFSNSRSEMNVSTLELGDSALYLCASSFLPSGGTYEQYFGPGTRLTVT.